This T cell receptor beta chain was obtained from a study of graft-versus-host responses after intestinal transplantation. Whole-study context: Every one of the recipients received anti-thymocyte globulin induction and afterwards took tacrolimus and steroids for 3 to 4 years.

Graft-derived tissue was subjected to processing to liberate intraepithelial and lamina propria lymphocytes. Measured with immunoSEQ multiplex PCR; TCRdb has only the in-frame clones, and not every one. The sample includes around 13,000 clones, around 69% of them seen just once. In germline, CDR1 is SGHDN, CDR2 FVKESK. Trimming removed 1 base from V and 0 bases from J, with 3 bases in between. The CDR3 covers 13 residues. General observations from the study: Where graft-donor T cell macrochimerism was present, patients had high graft-versus-host to host-versus-graft clonal ratios in allografts. Early post-transplant declines in HvG were associated with peak levels of circulating GvH clones. The authors found GvH clones in recipient marrow, some appearing first in ileum or blood.

This clone came up once. Its antigen is unidentified. V gene TRBV14 combines with J gene TRBJ1-2; D remains ambiguous. The clonotype comes from a human patient who received an intestinal transplant, so some T cells may come from the graft donor. Material: ileum tissue, obtained 16 days after intestinal transplant. CDR3 nucleotides: TGTGCCAGCAGCCAAGTAGCTAACTATGGCTACACCTTC. Protein product: CASSQVANYGYTF. Full variable domain (outside the CDR3, taken from reference TRBV14 and TRBJ1-2): EAGVTQFPSHSVIEKGQTVTLRCDPISGHDNLYWYRRVMGKEIKFLLHFVKESKQDESGMPNNRFLAERTGGTYSTLKVQPAELEDSGVYFCASSQVANYGYTFGSGTRLTVV.